These 10 T cell receptor beta chains share one sample of origin, sequenced in a study of cytomegalovirus exposure and HLA in healthy donors. Here immunoSEQ multiplex PCR was the method, and the copy in TCRdb shows in-frame clones only, minus some. The table has more than 300,000 clones, roughly 88% seen once. The specimen was PBMCs. The receptors stem from a young woman in good health and CMV-seronegative.

The chain employs TRBV4-1 and TRBJ2-3; the match to TRBD2 covers 9 bases. CDR3 length: 17 amino acids. V gave up 1 base and J gave up 3 bases; unmatched junction bases: 8. Germline CDR1 reads MGHRA; CDR2 reads YSYEKL. Here the CDR3 DNA reads TGCGCCAGCAGCCAAGCCGGGACTAGCCAAATGACAGATACGCAGTATTTT. The encoded protein is CASSQAGTSQMTDTQYF.

The gene calls are TRBV27 and TRBJ2-1, with D perhaps TRBD2 (6 bases). Germline V lookup: CDR1 MNHEY, CDR2 SMNVEV (reference sequence). The V and J ends lost 6 bases and 10 bases respectively, with 22 bases between them. The CDR3 is made up of 15 amino acids. CDR3 in amino acids: CASRLGAGTSIEQFF. DNA for the CDR3: TGTGCCAGCAGGCTAGGGGCAGGGACTTCCATAGAGCAGTTCTTC.

This sequence joins TRBV4-1 and TRBJ2-5; 12 bases fit TRBD1. Germline V gene data show CDR1 as MGHRA and CDR2 as YSYEKL. J was trimmed by 4 bases and V by 3 bases; bases with no gene match: 6. The CDR3 consists of 16 residues. The CDR3 loop is CASSQTPGQGAETQYF. CDR3 coding DNA: TGCGCCAGCAGCCAGACTCCGGGACAGGGGGCAGAGACCCAGTACTTC.

The chain carries TRBV19 and TRBJ2-7; 7 positions match TRBD1. The J segment lost 5 bases and the V segment lost 5 bases, leaving 12 bases of the junction unmatched. Germline-derived CDR1 and CDR2 are LNHDA and SQIVND (reference sequence). The CDR3 has 15 amino acids. CDR3 sequence: CASSSSNRGMDEQYF. The CDR3 DNA follows: TGTGCCAGTAGTTCCTCAAACAGGGGAATGGACGAGCAGTACTTC.

This chain connects TRBV6-5 to TRBJ2-7; 14 bases map to TRBD2. The CDR3 has 15 amino acids. The V and J ends lost 4 bases and 7 bases, in that order; junction bases with no gene match: 6. Germline V gene lookup returns CDR1 MNHEY and CDR2 SVGAGI. CDR3 sequence reads: CASSSRLAGGGEQYF. The CDR3 nucleotides are TGTGCCAGCAGTTCCAGACTAGCGGGAGGGGGAGAGCAGTACTTC.

The chain is built from TRBV7-2 and TRBJ2-3; D is undetermined. V was shortened by 5 bases and J by 6 bases, with 12 bases between the two germline ends. CDR1 and CDR2 from the germline V gene are SGHTA and FQGNSA. The CDR3 has 13 residues. The CDR3 nucleotides read TGTGCCAGCAGCACCGAGAGAGTGGATACGCAGTATTTT. It yields the protein CASSTERVDTQYF. The complete variable domain, with remaining parts taken from reference TRBV7-2 and TRBJ2-3, reads GAGVSQSPSNKVTEKGKDVELRCDPISGHTALYWYRQSLGQGLEFLIYFQGNSAPDKSGLPSDRFSAERTGGSVSTLTIQRTQQEDSAVYLCASSTERVDTQYFGPGTRLTVL.

The chain has TRBV6-5 and TRBJ1-2, with TRBD1 matching over 8 bases. This CDR3 comprises 14 residues. Per germline, CDR1 MNHEY and CDR2 SVGAGI. Unmatched junction bases numbered 7, after V lost 3 bases and J lost 7 bases. This chain's CDR3 is CASSYGQGTVGYTF. The CDR3 coding sequence is TGTGCCAGCAGTTATGGACAGGGAACAGTTGGCTACACCTTC.

This chain links TRBV10-3 with TRBJ2-5; TRBD1 matches 9 bases. This CDR3 comprises 14 residues. Germline CDR1 is ENHRY and CDR2 is SYGVKD. The trim removed 5 bases at V and 2 bases at J, leaving 3 bases unmatched. The CDR3 loop reads CAISRGQGQETQYF. In DNA form, the CDR3 reads TGTGCCATCAGTCGGGGACAGGGACAAGAGACCCAGTACTTC.

The V and J genes are TRBV5-1 and TRBJ1-2, with 7 bases fitting TRBD1. The CDR3 totals 14 residues. V was pared by 3 bases and J by 4 bases, with 6 bases of the junction left unmatched. CDR1 and CDR2 from the germline V gene are SGHRS and YFSETQ. The CDR3 coding sequence is TGCGCCAGCAGCTCCCCGGACAGGTTCTATGGCTACACCTTC. Its protein is CASSSPDRFYGYTF.

J is TRBJ2-3 and V is TRBV5-1, with 8 bases aligning to TRBD1. The CDR3 runs to 16 residues. The trim removed 0 bases at V and 4 bases at J, leaving 7 bases unmatched. CDR1 and CDR2 (germline): SGHRS, YFSETQ. The CDR3 reads CASSLAGGFGSDTQYF. In DNA form, the CDR3 reads TGCGCCAGCAGCTTGGCAGGGGGCTTTGGGTCAGATACGCAGTATTTT.